These 20 T cell receptor beta chains came from one sample sequenced in a study of blood T cell repertoires in COVID-19. This table comes from immunoSEQ multiplex PCR, and its TCRdb copy is limited to in-frame clones, with some not included. The data show some 190,000 clones, with around 90% seen just once and approximately 4% held by the top ten. The sample taken for sequencing was peripheral blood. The receptors were gathered from a human donor in a cohort sampled during active COVID-19.

This sequence joins TRBV11-2 and TRBJ2-1; 10 bases are shared with TRBD2. V shed 5 bases and J 2 bases; nucleotides not matched to a gene: 6. This CDR3 comprises 16 residues. In germline, CDR1 is SGHAT, CDR2 FQNNGV. CDR3 protein: CASSDPSGGAYNEQFF. In DNA form, the CDR3 reads TGTGCCAGCAGCGACCCGAGCGGGGGGGCCTACAATGAGCAGTTCTTC.

The chain is built from TRBV7-2 and TRBJ2-5, with a tentative D call TRBD2 (5 bases). Between the trimmed V and J ends, which lost 2 bases and 5 bases, there was a span of 15 bases. The CDR3 is 15 amino acids. In germline, CDR1 is SGHTA, CDR2 FQGNSA. DNA of the CDR3: TGTGCCAGCAGCTTATCACCGGGAATTAAGGAGACCCAGTACTTC. Translating gives CASSLSPGIKETQYF.

The chain's CDR3 is CASSQGIYEQYF. The DNA of the CDR3 is TGTGCCAGCAGCCAGGGCATCTACGAGCAGTACTTC. The rearrangement joins TRBV28 to TRBJ2-7; D possibly corresponds to TRBD1 (5 bases). Germline V gives CDR1 MDHEN, CDR2 SYDVKM. The CDR3 loop spans 12 amino acids. V dropped 6 bases and J dropped 3 bases, with 9 bases sitting between them.

The chain has TRBV7-9 and TRBJ1-4; D may be TRBD1 (6 bases). Trimming took 4 bases from V and 8 from J, leaving 20 bases between them. Germline CDR1 reads SEHNR; CDR2 reads FQNEAQ (reference sequence). This CDR3 is 16 amino acids long. CDR3 amino acids: CASSSESTGFWEKLFF. The CDR3 nucleotides are TGTGCCAGCAGCTCCGAGTCCACAGGGTTCTGGGAAAAACTGTTTTTT.

The V and J genes are TRBV6-6 and TRBJ1-1; tentatively, D is TRBD1 (6 bases). The V gene lost 5 bases and the J gene lost 2 bases, with 15 bases spanning the gap. The CDR3 has 15 amino acids. Germline CDR1 MNHNY, CDR2 SVGAGI (reference sequence). The CDR3 nucleotides read TGTGCCAGCAGTGCCCGGGGGGGGCTTAACACTGAAGCTTTCTTT. Amino acids: CASSARGGLNTEAFF.

The rearrangement uses TRBV4-3 and TRBJ2-3; 8 nucleotides align to TRBD2. The junction had 9 bases not matched to a gene; V was cut back by 0 bases and J by 4 bases. The CDR3 totals 17 residues. CDR1 is LGHNA and CDR2 is YSLEER in the germline V gene. The CDR3: CASSQDLVAGGSDTQYF. The CDR3 nucleotides are TGCGCCAGCAGCCAAGATTTAGTGGCGGGGGGATCAGATACGCAGTATTTT.

The rearrangement joins TRBV29-1 to TRBJ2-5, with D possibly TRBD2 on 6 matching bases. V was pared by 5 bases and J by 3 bases, with 13 bases between. Germline-derived CDR1 and CDR2 are SQVTM and ANQGSEA. This CDR3 comprises 13 residues. CDR3: CSVRLVSKETQYF. The CDR3 DNA reads TGCAGCGTTCGACTAGTTAGTAAAGAGACCCAGTACTTC.

The chain has TRBV6-2 or TRBV6-3 and TRBJ2-1; TRBD1 aligns across 7 bases. Trimming removed 4 bases from V and 3 bases from J; junction bases left unmatched: 6. The CDR3 runs 15 residues. The germline V gene has CDR1 MNHEY and CDR2 SVGEGT. The CDR3 DNA reads as TGTGCCAGCAGTTTGGACAGGAGAGTCTACAATGAGCAGTTCTTC. Translated: CASSLDRRVYNEQFF.

V and J are TRBV11-3 and TRBJ2-1; 9 bases line up with TRBD2. Germline loops: CDR1 SGHNT, CDR2 YENEEA. The CDR3 covers 15 residues. Unmatched junction bases numbered 7, after V lost 1 base and J lost 9 bases. The CDR3 spells CASSLGGGDYGEQFF. The DNA of the CDR3 is TGTGCCAGCAGCTTAGGCGGGGGGGACTATGGTGAGCAGTTCTTC.

The V and J genes are TRBV6-5 and TRBJ2-2; no reliable D call. CDR1 is MNHEY, CDR2 SVGAGI, per germline. Between the trimmed V and J ends, which lost 5 bases and 6 bases, there was a span of 10 bases. This CDR3 has 13 residues. CDR3 nucleotides: TGTGCCAGCAGTACTAATTATGCCGGGGAGCTGTTTTTT. This codes for CASSTNYAGELFF.

This clone was observed a few times. This chain connects TRBV19 to TRBJ2-7; 8 nucleotides align to TRBD2. Losses at the gene ends were 2 bases for V and 3 bases for J; bases not matched to a gene: 0. Germline values: CDR1 LNHDA, CDR2 SQIVND (reference sequence). The CDR3 covers 13 residues. For the CDR3, the DNA is TGTGCCAGTAGTATACTAGCGGGCTACGAGCAGTACTTC. It is translated as CASSILAGYEQYF.

This chain uses TRBV5-1 with TRBJ2-7, with 7 bases lining up with TRBD2. From germline, CDR1 is SGHRS and CDR2 YFSETQ. V lost 4 bases, J lost 9 bases, and 16 bases stayed unmatched. The CDR3 is 15 residues long. Written as DNA, the CDR3 is TGCGCCAGCAGCCCCGGACTAGACCTCTACTTAGGGCAGTACTTC. Encoded protein: CASSPGLDLYLGQYF.

The chain couples TRBV5-1 to TRBJ2-2, with TRBD2 matching over 12 bases. Germline V gives CDR1 SGHRS, CDR2 YFSETQ. This CDR3 has 15 residues. V dropped 4 bases and J dropped 7; count of bases not matched to a gene: 5. This chain's CDR3 is CASSPSGRESGELFF. The CDR3, as DNA: TGCGCCAGCAGCCCTAGCGGGAGGGAGAGCGGGGAGCTGTTTTTT.

This clone showed up just a few times. The V gene is TRBV19, the J gene TRBJ2-2, with D hard to call. From germline, CDR1 is LNHDA and CDR2 SQIVND (reference sequence). Trimming stripped 1 base from V and 0 bases from J, with 3 bases between. The CDR3 consists of 14 residues. The CDR3 reads CASSIAANTGELFF. The CDR3 coding sequence is TGTGCCAGTAGTATAGCGGCGAACACCGGGGAGCTGTTTTTT.

The chain couples TRBV7-9 to TRBJ2-1, with TRBD2 matching over 8 bases. The CDR3 consists of 15 residues. Trimming removed 7 bases from V and 5 bases from J; junction bases left unmatched: 10. Germline V gene lookup returns CDR1 SEHNR and CDR2 FQNEAQ (reference sequence). Written as DNA, the CDR3 is TGTGCCAGCAACCGAGACGGGAGGGCCAACAATGAGCAGTTCTTC. Translated, it gives CASNRDGRANNEQFF.

The V call is TRBV6-6, the J call TRBJ1-2; D remains unclear. Germline loops: CDR1 MNHNY, CDR2 SVGAGI (reference sequence). V shed 4 bases and J shed 1 base, with 7 bases lying between them. The CDR3 totals 13 residues. This CDR3 is CASSFGDNYGYTF. CDR3 in DNA: TGTGCCAGCAGTTTCGGGGATAACTATGGCTACACCTTC.

On this clone: At one boundary the junction diverges from the germline segment, which might be a read error. The rearrangement uses TRBV3-1 (or the pseudogene TRBV3-2) and TRBJ2-7, with 7 bases lining up with TRBD1. Germline V gene data show CDR1 as LGHDT and CDR2 as YNNKEL (reference sequence). The CDR3 loop spans 14 amino acids. This CDR3 is CASSQDRASYEQYF. The CDR3 nucleotides read TGTGCCAGCAGTCAAGACAGGGCTTCCTACGAGCAGTACTTC.

This clone occurred a few times. The chain has TRBV4-1 and TRBJ1-4; a possible D gene is TRBD1 (6 bases). The V gene lost 1 base and the J gene lost 4 bases, with 10 bases spanning the gap. The CDR3 totals 15 residues. In germline, CDR1 is MGHRA, CDR2 YSYEKL. For the CDR3, the DNA is TGCGCCAGCAGCCAAGGGAGAGGGGGTAATGAAAAACTGTTTTTT. It codes for CASSQGRGGNEKLFF.

The V call is TRBV3-1 (or the pseudogene TRBV3-2), the J call TRBJ2-5; 7 nucleotides align to TRBD2. Germline V lookup: CDR1 LGHDT, CDR2 YNNKEL (reference sequence). Losses at the gene ends were 2 bases for V and 3 bases for J; bases not matched to a gene: 6. The CDR3 contains 15 residues. CDR3 nucleotide sequence: TGTGCCAGCAGCCAATACCCGGCGGGGGAAGAGACCCAGTACTTC. The encoded protein is CASSQYPAGEETQYF.

This clone was seen a few times. This rearrangement joins TRBV27 to TRBJ1-5; tentatively, D is TRBD1 (6 bases). The V gene lost 2 bases and the J gene lost 7 bases, with 9 bases spanning the gap. The CDR3 spans 13 residues. Germline CDR1 and CDR2: MNHEY and SMNVEV (reference sequence). CDR3 residues: CASSLRGGQPQHF. The CDR3, as DNA: TGTGCCAGCAGTTTAAGGGGGGGCCAGCCCCAGCATTTT.